This section outlines one T cell receptor (beta chain) sequence together with its context. Only in-frame clones appear in the TCRdb table, and some are missing; sequencing was by immunoSEQ multiplex PCR. The data hold approximately 31,000 clones, with around 90% observed a single time. The data originate from a study of blood T cell repertoires in COVID-19. Study details: Both acute and convalescent COVID-19 samples were obtained from the United States, Italy and Spain. Nucleic acid was either cDNA or gDNA, and it came from T cells, B-cell-depleted T cells, or PBMCs.

Trimming cost V 5 bases and J 7 bases, with 15 bases left between them. Germline loops: CDR1 LNHDA, CDR2 SQIVND (reference sequence). The CDR3 length is 13 residues. This clonotype was obtained from a human donor with active COVID-19. The donor label of this sample is uncertain. The sample consisted of peripheral blood. The rearrangement links TRBV19 to TRBJ2-7, with a weak D call TRBD2 (6 bases). In nucleotides, the CDR3 is TGTGCCAGTAGTTCGACAGCGGGTTGGGAGCAGTACTTC. This encodes CASSSTAGWEQYF.